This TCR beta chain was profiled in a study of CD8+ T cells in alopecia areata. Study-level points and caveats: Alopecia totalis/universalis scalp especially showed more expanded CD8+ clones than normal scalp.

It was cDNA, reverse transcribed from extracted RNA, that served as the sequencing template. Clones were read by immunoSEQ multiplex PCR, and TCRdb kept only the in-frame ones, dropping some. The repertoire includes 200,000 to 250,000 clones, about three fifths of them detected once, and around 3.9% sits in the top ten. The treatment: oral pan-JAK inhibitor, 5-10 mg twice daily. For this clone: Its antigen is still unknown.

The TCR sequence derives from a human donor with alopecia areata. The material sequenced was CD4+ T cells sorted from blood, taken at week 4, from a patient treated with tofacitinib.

DNA for the CDR3: TGTGCCAGCAGTTACTCGGCACCGGGTGGGAACGAGCAGTACTTC. Protein product: CASSYSAPGGNEQYF. The rearrangement links TRBV6-5 to TRBJ2-7; no definite D call. This CDR3 comprises 15 residues. The germline V gene encodes CDR1 MNHEY and CDR2 SVGAGI. Trimming cost V 0 bases and J 5 bases, with 14 bases left between them.